The 32 T cell receptor beta chains below all came from one sample that was sequenced in a study of OX40 agonist ivuxolimab in advanced cancers. Repertoires were generated with immunoSEQ multiplex PCR, while TCRdb's copy carries only in-frame clones and drops some. The profile shows tens of thousands of clones, around 90% of them singletons. Sequenced here: CD4+ or CD8+ T cells sorted from blood, sampled in a trial of the OX40 agonist ivuxolimab. These receptors came from an adult with an advanced solid tumor such as melanoma, head and neck, liver or kidney cancer.

J is TRBJ1-6 and V is TRBV18, with D hard to call. The CDR3 length is 14 residues. Trimming stripped 5 bases from V and 0 bases from J, with 5 bases between. CDR1 is KGHSH, CDR2 LQKENI, per germline. The CDR3 is CASSSSSYNSPLHF. The CDR3 coding sequence is TGTGCCAGCTCAAGTAGCTCCTATAATTCACCCCTCCACTTT.

This chain connects TRBV13 to TRBJ1-3; a weak D match, TRBD1 (5 bases). Germline V gene sequence: CDR1 PRHDT, CDR2 FYEKMQ (reference sequence). The CDR3 covers 18 residues. With 5 bases removed from V and 0 bases from J, the gap between germline ends came to 20 bases. The CDR3, as DNA: TGTGCCAGCAGCCCGGGGCCTTTGACCCTCACCTCTGGAAACACCATATATTTT. Its protein is CASSPGPLTLTSGNTIYF. Using reference TRBV13 and TRBJ1-3 for the parts outside the CDR3, the full variable domain is AAGVIQSPRHLIKEKRETATLKCYPIPRHDTVYWYQQGPGQDPQFLISFYEKMQSDKGSIPDRFSAQQFSDYHSELNMSSLELGDSALYFCASSPGPLTLTSGNTIYFGEGSWLTVV.

This chain uses TRBV6-1 with TRBJ1-5, with D perhaps matching TRBD1 (5 bases). The V end lost 7 bases, the J end lost 5 bases, and 15 bases lay between the germline ends. The CDR3 has 14 amino acids. From germline, CDR1 is MNHNS and CDR2 SASEGT. The CDR3 region has the DNA TGTGCCAGCATAAGACACCAAGGGGATCAGCCCCAGCATTTT. Translated, it gives CASIRHQGDQPQHF.

This chain uses TRBV15 with TRBJ2-7; no reliable D call. V lost 0 bases and J 3 bases, leaving 6 bases between the germline ends. Germline loops: CDR1 LNHNV, CDR2 YYDKDF (reference sequence). The CDR3 sequence is 13 residues long. In DNA, the CDR3 is TGTGCCACCAGCAGAGATTCGGGCTACGAGCAGTACTTC. The encoded protein is CATSRDSGYEQYF.

The chain employs TRBV11-2 and TRBJ1-4; TRBD1 matches at 9 bases. The CDR3 is 14 residues long. V was clipped by 5 bases and J by 8 bases; unmatched bases: 6. Germline V gene data show CDR1 as SGHAT and CDR2 as FQNNGV. The CDR3 region is CASSPGTGHEKLFF. The CDR3 DNA is TGTGCCAGCAGCCCCGGGACAGGGCACGAAAAACTGTTTTTT.

The chain couples TRBV11-2 to TRBJ2-1; D is unclear. The germline V and J ends were trimmed by 3 bases and 6 bases, with 6 bases remaining between them. The CDR3 length is 12 residues. Germline CDR1 reads SGHAT; CDR2 reads FQNNGV. CDR3 bases: TGTGCCAGCAGCTTTTTGGGCAATGAGCAGTTCTTC. This sequence encodes CASSFLGNEQFF.

The J gene is TRBJ2-2, the V gene TRBV7-2; no reliable D call. The CDR3 is 15 residues long. The V end was cut by 1 base, the J end by 1 base, with 7 bases between. Germline-derived CDR1 and CDR2 are SGHTA and FQGNSA. The CDR3 DNA sequence: TGTGCCAGCAGCTTAGGGGTGGGGAACACCGGGGAGCTGTTTTTT. Translated: CASSLGVGNTGELFF.

The CDR3 region is CASSIAGANNSPLHF. The CDR3 DNA sequence: TGTGCCAGTAGTATTGCTGGGGCCAATAATTCACCCCTCCACTTT. The chain has TRBV19 and TRBJ1-6; tentative D call: TRBD1 (5 bases). Per germline, CDR1 LNHDA and CDR2 SQIVND (reference sequence). V lost 3 bases to trimming and J lost 5 bases, with 11 bases between them. This CDR3 contains 15 residues.

The chain joins TRBV19 to TRBJ2-7; the D is unclear. V was cut by 3 bases and J by 6 bases, with 12 bases left in between. The CDR3 contains 13 residues. Germline V gives CDR1 LNHDA, CDR2 SQIVND (reference sequence). The CDR3 nucleotides read TGTGCCAGTAGTATTCAGGTATCGGCCGAGCAGTACTTC. It encodes CASSIQVSAEQYF.

The CDR3 loop is CAWRKEGGNEKLFF. The CDR3 coding sequence is TGTGCCTGGAGGAAGGAGGGAGGGAATGAAAAACTGTTTTTT. The chain carries TRBV30 and TRBJ1-4; D is undetermined. Trimming stripped 3 bases from V and 5 bases from J, with 13 bases between. The CDR3 covers 14 residues. CDR1 and CDR2 (germline): GTSNPN, SVGIG (reference sequence).

This rearrangement joins TRBV28 to TRBJ1-1; D may be TRBD1 (6 bases). The V gene's germline CDR1 is MDHEN and CDR2 SYDVKM. CDR3 length: 15 amino acids. Trimming removed 7 bases at V and 1 base at J, with 16 bases between. CDR3 DNA sequence: TGTGCCAGCAATCTCTCCGACAGGAGGAACACTGAAGCTTTCTTT. Its protein is CASNLSDRRNTEAFF.

The gene calls are TRBV27 and TRBJ2-1; D might be TRBD2 (6 bases). V lost 2 bases to trimming and J lost 8 bases, with 13 bases between them. This CDR3 is built from 14 residues. The germline gives CDR1 MNHEY, CDR2 SMNVEV (reference sequence). In DNA form, the CDR3 reads TGTGCCAGCAGTTTAACGAGCAGGGAGGATGAGCAGTTCTTC. Protein product: CASSLTSREDEQFF.

The chain combines TRBV5-5 with TRBJ1-2; TRBD1 matches 12 bases. Germline lookup yields CDR1 SGHKS and CDR2 YYEKEE (reference sequence). The CDR3 totals 14 residues. V was pared by 5 bases and J by 7 bases, with 6 bases of the junction left unmatched. The CDR3 loop is CASRNRDRGPGYTF. CDR3 in DNA: TGTGCCAGCAGGAACAGGGACAGGGGGCCTGGCTACACCTTC.

This sequence joins TRBV7-9 and TRBJ1-5, with unresolved D. Germline V gives CDR1 SEHNR, CDR2 FQNEAQ (reference sequence). The ends were cut back, 0 bases at V and 0 bases at J, with 6 bases in the middle. The CDR3 totals 15 residues. The CDR3 nucleotides are TGTGCCAGCAGCTTAGCCCCAGATAGCAATCAGCCCCAGCATTTT. Translating it yields CASSLAPDSNQPQHF. Full variable domain (rest looked up from reference TRBV7-9 and TRBJ1-5): DTGVSQNPRHKITKRGQNVTFRCDPISEHNRLYWYRQTLGQGPEFLTYFQNEAQLEKSRLLSDRFSAERPKGSFSTLEIQRTEQGDSAMYLCASSLAPDSNQPQHFGDGTRLSIL.

The chain has TRBV6-1 and TRBJ2-7, with unresolved D. The CDR3 has 14 amino acids. From germline, CDR1 is MNHNS and CDR2 SASEGT. Between the trimmed V and J ends, which lost 7 bases and 0 bases, there was a span of 13 bases. CDR3 loop: CASKTEYDSYEQYF. CDR3 sequence (DNA): TGTGCCAGCAAAACCGAATACGACTCCTACGAGCAGTACTTC.

The chain joins TRBV7-3 to TRBJ2-3; no reliable D call. This CDR3 region has 13 residues. V was pared by 5 bases and J by 6 bases, with 12 bases between. CDR1 is SGHTA and CDR2 is FQGTGA in the germline V gene. The CDR3, as DNA: TGTGCCAGCAGCCCGGAATTTCGGGATACGCAGTATTTT. It specifies CASSPEFRDTQYF.

The chain has TRBV5-6 and TRBJ2-2; D perhaps matches TRBD1 (5 bases). The CDR3 spans 16 residues. V lost 0 bases and J 5 bases, leaving 14 bases between the germline ends. The germline gives CDR1 SGHDT, CDR2 YYEEEE. CDR3 amino acids: CASSLVPRVGTGELFF. For the CDR3, the DNA is TGTGCCAGCAGCTTGGTTCCCAGGGTAGGGACCGGGGAGCTGTTTTTT.

V gene TRBV11-2 combines with J gene TRBJ2-1; TRBD2 might be the D (6 bases). Trimming left V 7 bases short and J 0 bases short, with 19 bases between. The CDR3 has 17 residues. Germline V gene data show CDR1 as SGHAT and CDR2 as FQNNGV. The CDR3 nucleotides are TGTGCCAGCAACGACCCGCGGAGGGAGGACTCCTACAATGAGCAGTTCTTC. This translates into CASNDPRREDSYNEQFF.

This clone was found once. The V and J genes are TRBV10-2 and TRBJ2-4, with D possibly TRBD2 on 5 matching bases. This CDR3 has 16 amino acids. Trimming cost V 1 base and J 6 bases, with 16 bases left between them. Looked up from germline, CDR1 is WSHSY and CDR2 is SAAADI. The CDR3 DNA is TGCGCCAGCAGTGAGTTCCCCCCACTAGTTGGAAACATTCAGTACTTC. Amino acid sequence: CASSEFPPLVGNIQYF.

Details on this clone: In the same sample, other DNA sequences code for this CDR3. This chain joins TRBV5-1 and TRBJ2-7; D possibly corresponds to TRBD2 (5 bases). CDR3 length: 12 amino acids. The V end was cut by 4 bases, the J end by 2 bases, with 7 bases between. Germline CDR1 and CDR2: SGHRS and YFSETQ. The CDR3 DNA follows: TGCGCCAGCAGCCCCGGGACCTACGAGCAGTACTTC. Residues: CASSPGTYEQYF.

This clone has a single count. The rearrangement joins TRBV30 to TRBJ2-5; the D gene could be TRBD1 or TRBD2 (6 bases each). The CDR3 is made up of 13 amino acids. The germline V gene has CDR1 GTSNPN and CDR2 SVGIG (reference sequence). V dropped 3 bases and J dropped 5 bases, with 13 bases sitting between them. CDR3 region: CAWRTVGGETQYF. The DNA for the CDR3 is TGTGCCTGGAGGACGGTGGGGGGCGAGACCCAGTACTTC.

This sequence joins TRBV27 and TRBJ1-5; 8 bases are shared with TRBD1. V lost 5 bases to trimming and J lost 15 bases; unmatched junction nucleotides: 15. Germline-derived CDR1 and CDR2 are MNHEY and SMNVEV (reference sequence). CDR3 size: 14 residues. The CDR3 sequence: CASSPRAGGPAMHF. The CDR3 nucleotides read TGTGCCAGCAGTCCCCGGGCAGGGGGCCCGGCCATGCATTTT.

The CDR3: CASSANPGLAPGQETQYF. CDR3 sequence (DNA): TGTGCCAGCAGTGCTAACCCGGGACTAGCGCCGGGCCAAGAGACCCAGTACTTC. V is TRBV27 and J is TRBJ2-5, with 10 bases fitting TRBD2. With 5 bases clipped from V and 1 base from J, the junction kept 13 bases outside the gene matches. The germline CDR1 and CDR2 sequences are MNHEY and SMNVEV (reference sequence). The length of the CDR3 is 18 residues.

The chain employs TRBV2 and TRBJ2-3; D is uncertain. This CDR3 spans 14 amino acids. Germline V gives CDR1 SNHLY, CDR2 FYNNEI. V was trimmed by 1 base and J by 3 bases, leaving 8 bases between them. The CDR3 DNA reads as TGTGCCAGCAGTGAAGAGGCCGGGACAGATACGCAGTATTTT. Amino acid sequence: CASSEEAGTDTQYF. The full variable domain, its missing parts supplied by reference TRBV2 and TRBJ2-3, is EPEVTQTPSHQVTQMGQEVILRCVPISNHLYFYWYRQILGQKVEFLVSFYNNEISEKSEIFDDQFSVERPDGSNFTLKIRSTKLEDSAMYFCASSEEAGTDTQYFGPGTRLTVL.

V and J are TRBV5-1 and TRBJ1-5; D remains unclear. The CDR3 loop spans 14 amino acids. Trimming took off 0 bases at V and 2 bases at J, with 6 bases between the two ends. The germline gives CDR1 SGHRS, CDR2 YFSETQ. The CDR3 protein is CASSLVGGNQPQHF. CDR3 coding DNA: TGCGCCAGCAGCTTGGTAGGTGGCAATCAGCCCCAGCATTTT.

The V and J genes are TRBV11-2 and TRBJ2-2; a possible D gene is TRBD2 (8 bases). Germline V gives CDR1 SGHAT, CDR2 FQNNGV. The CDR3 is made up of 16 amino acids. Trimming stripped 6 bases from V and 4 bases from J, with 18 bases between. Here the CDR3 reads CASRQGGAGGTGELFF. The CDR3 nucleotides are TGTGCCAGCAGGCAAGGGGGCGCGGGAGGCACCGGGGAGCTGTTTTTT.

The chain has TRBV11-2 and TRBJ2-7, with D possibly being TRBD2 (5 bases). Germline CDR1 is SGHAT and CDR2 is FQNNGV. The CDR3 totals 15 residues. Trimming took off 6 bases at V and 1 base at J, with 16 bases between the two ends. This CDR3 is CASSTSGDGSYEQYF. The CDR3 nucleotides are TGTGCCAGCAGTACATCCGGGGATGGGTCCTACGAGCAGTACTTC.

This chain uses TRBV28 with TRBJ2-2; D is unclear. The V gene's germline CDR1 is MDHEN and CDR2 SYDVKM. The CDR3 loop spans 12 amino acids. V shed 7 bases and J shed 6 bases, with 9 bases lying between them. CDR3 sequence (DNA): TGTGCCAGCACCCGGACGGCCGGGGAGCTGTTTTTT. Its translation is CASTRTAGELFF.

The V and J genes are TRBV15 and TRBJ2-3; the D gene is possibly TRBD1 (5 bases). The CDR3 spans 16 residues. The germline V and J ends were trimmed by 1 base and 0 bases, with 11 bases remaining between them. Germline-derived CDR1 and CDR2 are LNHNV and YYDKDF (reference sequence). CDR3 in amino acids: CATSRVAGFSTDTQYF. Here the CDR3 DNA reads TGTGCCACCAGCAGAGTCGCAGGGTTTAGCACAGATACGCAGTATTTT. Full variable domain (remainder filled in from reference TRBV15 and TRBJ2-3): DAMVIQNPRYQVTQFGKPVTLSCSQTLNHNVMYWYQQKSSQAPKLLFHYYDKDFNNEADTPDNFQSRRPNTSFCFLDIRSPGLGDTAMYLCATSRVAGFSTDTQYFGPGTRLTVL.

The DNA for the CDR3 is TGCGCCAGCAGCTTGGCTGACGGAGCCTACGAGCAGTACTTC. Its translation: CASSLADGAYEQYF. This rearrangement joins TRBV5-1 to TRBJ2-7; D remains unclear. V was pared by 0 bases and J by 2 bases, with 9 bases between. This CDR3 contains 14 residues. In germline, CDR1 is SGHRS, CDR2 YFSETQ.

CDR3 loop: CASSLLQGRHEQYF. In DNA, the CDR3 is TGTGCCAGTAGCCTACTCCAGGGGCGCCACGAGCAGTACTTC. The chain combines TRBV19 with TRBJ2-7; perhaps TRBD1 as D (6 bases). The germline V gene encodes CDR1 LNHDA and CDR2 SQIVND (reference sequence). V lost 6 bases and J lost 5, with 17 bases in between. This CDR3 has 14 amino acids.

The rearrangement joins TRBV29-1 to TRBJ2-7; no firm D call. V dropped 4 bases and J dropped 0 bases, with 7 bases sitting between them. CDR3 size: 12 residues. CDR1 is SQVTM, CDR2 ANQGSEA, per germline. DNA for the CDR3: TGCAGCGTTGCTCAGGTCTCCTACGAGCAGTACTTC. This gives the protein CSVAQVSYEQYF.